The subject of this entry is one T cell receptor (beta chain). Trimming took off 2 bases at V and 4 bases at J, with 24 bases between the two ends. From germline, CDR1 is LGHNT and CDR2 FRNRAP. The CDR3 spans 18 residues. Researchers partitioned CD4+ cells into CD45RA+ naive and CD45RA-negative memory subsets. Assay: immunoSEQ multiplex PCR; the TCRdb copy retains only in-frame clones and omits some. There are 2,500,000 or so clones in the sample; around nine tenths occur only once, and around 0.14% lies in the top ten. This specimen comes from a study of shared clonotypes between healthy human individuals.

Sequencing was carried out using naive CD4+ T cells sorted from blood. Subset described: CD45RA+ positively selected. This chain links TRBV12-5 with TRBJ2-7; a possible D gene is TRBD1 (5 bases). The TCR was taken from a man between 18 and 35 years old in good health. CDR3 nucleotide sequence: TGTGCTAGTGGTTTGTCCCCCTTACAGGATAACCATCCGTACGAGCAGTACTTC. Translated, it gives CASGLSPLQDNHPYEQYF.